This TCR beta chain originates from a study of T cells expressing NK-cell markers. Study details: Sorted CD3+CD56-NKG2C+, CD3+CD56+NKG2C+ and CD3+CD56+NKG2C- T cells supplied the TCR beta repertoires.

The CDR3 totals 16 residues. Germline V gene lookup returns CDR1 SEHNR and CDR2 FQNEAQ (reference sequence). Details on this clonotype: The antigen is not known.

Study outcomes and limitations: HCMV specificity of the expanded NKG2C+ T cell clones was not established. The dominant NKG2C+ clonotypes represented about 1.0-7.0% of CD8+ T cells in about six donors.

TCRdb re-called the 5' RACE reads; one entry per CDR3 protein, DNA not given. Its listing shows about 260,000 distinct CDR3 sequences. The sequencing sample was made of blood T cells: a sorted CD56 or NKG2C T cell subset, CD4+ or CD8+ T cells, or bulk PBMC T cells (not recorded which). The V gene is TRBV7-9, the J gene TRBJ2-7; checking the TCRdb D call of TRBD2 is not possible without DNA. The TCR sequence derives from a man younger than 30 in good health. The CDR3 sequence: CASSTLTSGWTYEQYF.